These 8 T cell receptor beta chains were all obtained from the same sample, sequenced in a study of beta chain features in type 1 diabetes. What was sequenced were expressed TCRB transcripts, since all of the isolated RNA had been reverse transcribed. Some clones are missing from TCRdb's copy, which holds only in-frame ones; the method was immunoSEQ multiplex PCR. The sample holds approximately 38,000 clones, around 48% seen once. The sequenced material came from central memory CD4+ T cells from blood. Every receptor here comes from a woman in her late teens or twenties in good health.

The V call is TRBV13, the J call TRBJ1-2; possible D gene TRBD1, 6 bases. V lost 5 bases to trimming and J lost 1 base, with 14 bases between them. Germline CDR1 PRHDT, CDR2 FYEKMQ (reference sequence). The CDR3 runs to 15 residues. Here the CDR3 reads CASSRGTRLNYGYTF. CDR3 in DNA: TGTGCCAGCAGCCGTGGGACACGACTTAACTATGGCTACACCTTC.

This chain joins TRBV2 and TRBJ1-1, with 7 positions matching TRBD1. The CDR3 has 15 residues. Losses at the gene ends were 4 bases for V and 4 bases for J; bases not matched to a gene: 9. Germline V gene data show CDR1 as SNHLY and CDR2 as FYNNEI. The DNA for the CDR3 is TGTGCCAGCAGTGGGCCAGGGGGTTTGGGCACTGAAGCTTTCTTT. Translated, it gives CASSGPGGLGTEAFF. Using reference TRBV2 and TRBJ1-1 for the parts outside the CDR3, the full variable domain is EPEVTQTPSHQVTQMGQEVILRCVPISNHLYFYWYRQILGQKVEFLVSFYNNEISEKSEIFDDQFSVERPDGSNFTLKIRSTKLEDSAMYFCASSGPGGLGTEAFFGQGTRLTVV.

The V call is TRBV30, the J call TRBJ2-7; no definite D call. V was trimmed by 1 base and J by 0 bases, leaving 4 bases between them. Germline CDR1 is GTSNPN and CDR2 is SVGIG (reference sequence). The CDR3 spans 12 residues. In DNA form, the CDR3 reads TGTGCCTGGAGTGCTATCTCCTACGAGCAGTACTTC. Its protein product is CAWSAISYEQYF.

V is TRBV7-9 and J is TRBJ2-1, with 8 bases fitting TRBD1. The germline V gene encodes CDR1 SEHNR and CDR2 FQNEAQ (reference sequence). The CDR3 consists of 14 residues. J was trimmed by 9 bases and V by 8 bases; bases with no gene match: 12. The CDR3 DNA is TGTGCCAGCGGATTTGACAGGGGCCGGAGTGAGCAGTTCTTC. It encodes CASGFDRGRSEQFF.

This clone was counted between two and nine times. The rearrangement joins TRBV14 to TRBJ2-5; D might be TRBD2 (6 bases). Trimming left V 4 bases short and J 2 bases short, with 20 bases between. The CDR3 runs 17 residues. The germline gives CDR1 SGHDN, CDR2 FVKESK. CDR3 nucleotides: TGTGCCAGCAGCCCCCACCTGATACCGGGACTTCAAGAGACCCAGTACTTC. Protein: CASSPHLIPGLQETQYF. The full variable domain, with the rest looked up from reference TRBV14 and TRBJ2-5, is EAGVTQFPSHSVIEKGQTVTLRCDPISGHDNLYWYRRVMGKEIKFLLHFVKESKQDESGMPNNRFLAERTGGTYSTLKVQPAELEDSGVYFCASSPHLIPGLQETQYFGPGTRLLVL.

The chain combines TRBV27 with TRBJ2-4; 8 positions agree with TRBD1. V dropped 6 bases and J dropped 0; count of bases not matched to a gene: 13. CDR3 length: 18 amino acids. Germline V gene lookup returns CDR1 MNHEY and CDR2 SMNVEV (reference sequence). The CDR3 is CASSPTPGQGLAKNIQYF. CDR3 nucleotide sequence: TGTGCCAGCAGCCCTACCCCCGGACAGGGATTAGCCAAAAACATTCAGTACTTC.

About this clone: A junction end diverges from the germline sequence, so it may reflect a read error. The V and J genes are TRBV13 and TRBJ2-7; tentative D call: TRBD2 (6 bases). Germline V gene data show CDR1 as PRHDT and CDR2 as FYEKMQ (reference sequence). The CDR3 runs 13 residues. The CDR3 coding sequence is TGTGCCAGCAGCCCCGGGTCGCGGGACGAGCAGCACTTC. It encodes CASSPGSRDEQHF.

This clone was counted a few times. J is TRBJ1-1 and V is TRBV6-8, with TRBD1 as a possible D gene (6 bases). Trimming removed 6 bases at V and 6 bases at J, with 17 bases between. Germline V lookup: CDR1 MNHGY, CDR2 SAAAGT. The CDR3 runs to 14 residues. The CDR3 DNA reads as TGTGCCAGCAGAGCCGGACAGTGGTGCGCTGAAGCTTTCTTT. Translating gives CASRAGQWCAEAFF.